These 8 T cell receptor beta chains came from one sample sequenced in a study of post-analysis software for immune sequencing data. No antigen has been assigned to these receptors. Libraries were made from TCR beta cDNA, and they carried unique molecular identifiers. TCRdb passed the PCR reads through MiXCR, listing each CDR3 protein once. This table holds about 770,000 distinct CDR3 sequences, roughly 50% found once. Study findings and constraints: Controls had lower frequencies than patients of about 5 TRBV segments, which included TRBV5-6, TRBV5-1 and TRBV20-1.

The specimen was blood. The receptors were sampled from a girl aged 5-17 years with multiple sclerosis.

The chain joins TRBV19 to TRBJ2-3; TRBD2 agrees at 7 bases. The J segment lost 4 bases and the V segment lost 3 bases, leaving 7 bases of the junction unmatched. The CDR3 is 15 residues long. Per germline, CDR1 LNHDA and CDR2 SQIVND (reference sequence). Here the CDR3 DNA reads TGTGCCAGTAGTATGGCGGGGGTCAGCTCAGATACGCAGTATTTT. Residues: CASSMAGVSSDTQYF.

The chain joins TRBV6-1 to TRBJ2-7; TRBD1 might be the D (6 bases). There are 14 residues in the CDR3. V lost 5 bases to trimming and J lost 3 bases, with 14 bases between them. The germline V gene has CDR1 MNHNS and CDR2 SASEGT. CDR3 DNA sequence: TGTGCCAGCAGTTTACGACAGGCCAGCTACGAGCAGTACTTC. The encoded protein is CASSLRQASYEQYF.

This clonotype was counted a few times. V is TRBV29-1 and J is TRBJ2-3; 10 nucleotides agree with TRBD2. V lost 8 bases to trimming and J lost 2 bases; unmatched junction nucleotides: 4. This CDR3 contains 13 residues. In germline, CDR1 is SQVTM, CDR2 ANQGSEA. The CDR3 sequence is CSSTSGTTDTQYF. The CDR3 DNA sequence: TGCAGCTCTACTAGCGGGACCACAGATACGCAGTATTTT.

V usage is TRBV6-1 and J usage is TRBJ2-1; tentative D call: TRBD2 (6 bases). The CDR3 extends over 16 amino acids. Trimming left V 3 bases short and J 0 bases short, with 12 bases between. CDR1 and CDR2 (germline): MNHNS, SASEGT. CDR3: CASSELAQISYNEQFF. The CDR3 region has the DNA TGTGCCAGCAGTGAGCTAGCGCAAATCTCCTACAATGAGCAGTTCTTC.

The gene calls are TRBV12-3 or TRBV12-4 and TRBJ2-7, with TRBD2 as a possible D gene (7 bases). Trimming removed 3 bases at V and 5 bases at J, with 14 bases between. The CDR3 runs to 14 residues. The CDR3, as DNA: TGTGCCAGCAGTTTGAGGGGGAGCGGGAACGAGCAGTACTTC. Translating gives CASSLRGSGNEQYF.

Only a few counts were recorded for this clonotype. The rearrangement links TRBV12-3 or TRBV12-4 to TRBJ2-5; maybe TRBD1 (5 bases). The assigned J gene may be wrong: the sequence end matches TRBJ2-7 better. This CDR3 has 13 residues. The CDR3 region is CASSPQGLSEQYF. The CDR3 DNA sequence: TGTGCCAGCAGTCCCCAGGGTTTAAGCGAGCAGTACTTC.

This clonotype has just a few counts. The J gene is TRBJ2-1, the V gene TRBV20-1, with D uncertain. The V gene's germline CDR1 is DFQATT and CDR2 SNEGSKA (reference sequence). The germline V and J ends were trimmed by 7 bases and 8 bases, with 12 bases remaining between them. This CDR3 comprises 11 residues. DNA of the CDR3: TGCAGTGGGCCCCTAGGCGATGAGCAGTTCTTC. The encoded protein is CSGPLGDEQFF.

J is TRBJ2-1 and V is TRBV30, with 11 bases that match TRBD1. This CDR3 spans 16 amino acids. Germline V CDR1 and CDR2: GTSNPN, SVGIG (reference sequence). Losses at the gene ends were 2 bases for V and 7 bases for J; bases not matched to a gene: 10. The CDR3 DNA sequence: TGTGCCTGGAGTCCTATTGGGACAGGGGGGAGGAATGAGCAGTTCTTC. This codes for CAWSPIGTGGRNEQFF.